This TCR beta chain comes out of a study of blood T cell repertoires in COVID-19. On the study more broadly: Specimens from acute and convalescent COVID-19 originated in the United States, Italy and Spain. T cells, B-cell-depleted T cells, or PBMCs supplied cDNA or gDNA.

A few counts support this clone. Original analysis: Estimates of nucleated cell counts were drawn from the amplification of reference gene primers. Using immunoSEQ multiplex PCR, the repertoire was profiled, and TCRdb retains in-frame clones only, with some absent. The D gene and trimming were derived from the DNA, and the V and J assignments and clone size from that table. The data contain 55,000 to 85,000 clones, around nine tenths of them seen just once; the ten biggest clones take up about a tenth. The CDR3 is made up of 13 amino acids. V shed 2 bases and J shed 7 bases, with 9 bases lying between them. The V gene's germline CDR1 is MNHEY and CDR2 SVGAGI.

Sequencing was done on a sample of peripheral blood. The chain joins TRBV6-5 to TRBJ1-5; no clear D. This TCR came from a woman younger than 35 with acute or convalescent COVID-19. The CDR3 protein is CASSYREGQPQHF. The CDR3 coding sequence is TGTGCCAGCAGTTACCGGGAAGGACAGCCCCAGCATTTT.